The clone carrying this T cell receptor (beta chain) has a count of ten or more. No antigen is known for it. These data belong to a study of T-cell reconstitution after alpha-beta-depleted transplantation in children. Study findings and constraints: About two months after transplant, alpha-beta T cells reportedly came from several hundred expanded graft clones. After one year, T-cell counts and TCRbeta diversity mostly came from new T cells.

Molecular barcoding with unique molecular identifiers was used for the TCRbeta library. TCRdb ran MiXCR on the PCR reads and lists one entry per CDR3 protein. The data hold about 300,000 distinct CDR3 sequences, with roughly 9.1% observed a single time. This receptor was identified in a boy under two years old with acute myeloid leukemia, due to receive a stem cell transplant. Source: PBMCs, taken before TCRalphabeta/CD19-depleted stem cell transplant.

The CDR3 nucleotides read TGTGCCAGCAGTTACCTCGGGGAGGCGGAGGAAGCTTTCTTT. The encoded protein is CASSYLGEAEEAFF. The chain combines TRBV6-5 with TRBJ1-1; D not certain. This CDR3 has 14 residues. Germline-derived CDR1 and CDR2 are MNHEY and SVGAGI. The ends were cut back, 2 bases at V and 8 bases at J, with 15 bases in the middle.